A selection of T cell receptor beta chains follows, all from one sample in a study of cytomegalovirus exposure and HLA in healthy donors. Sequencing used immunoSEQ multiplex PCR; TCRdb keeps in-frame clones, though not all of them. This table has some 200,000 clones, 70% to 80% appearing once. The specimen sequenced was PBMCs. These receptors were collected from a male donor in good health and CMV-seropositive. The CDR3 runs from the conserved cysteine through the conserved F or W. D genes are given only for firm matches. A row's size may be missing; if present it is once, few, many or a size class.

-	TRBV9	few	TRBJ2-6	TGTGCCAGCAGCCCCGGGACTCCTATCTCTGGGGCCAACGTCCTGACTTTC	CASSPGTPISGANVLTF
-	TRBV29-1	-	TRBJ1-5	TGCAGCGTCCGGACCTACAGGAATCAGCCCCAGCATTTT	CSVRTYRNQPQHF
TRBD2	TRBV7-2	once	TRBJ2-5	TGTGCCAGCAGCTTAGGAGCGGGGGACCAGTACTTC	CASSLGAGDQYF
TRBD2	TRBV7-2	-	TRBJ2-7	TGTGCCAGCAAGGGAGGGGTCCAGTCCCACGAGCAGTACTTC	CASKGGVQSHEQYF
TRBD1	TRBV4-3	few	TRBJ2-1	TGCGCCAGCAGCCAAGTTCCTCTTGGGACAGGGCCTTCCAATGAGCAGTTCTTC	CASSQVPLGTGPSNEQFF
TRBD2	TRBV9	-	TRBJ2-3	TGTGCCAGCAGCCCTACCGCGGGACTAGCAGGTGATACGCAGTATTTT	CASSPTAGLAGDTQYF
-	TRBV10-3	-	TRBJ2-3	TGTGCCATCAGTGAGCAGGACACCCAGTATTTT	CAISEQDTQYF
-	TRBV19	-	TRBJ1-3	TGTGCCAGTTTGGGACTCAAGCGTTTGGGATCCGGAAACACCATATATTTT	CASLGLKRLGSGNTIYF
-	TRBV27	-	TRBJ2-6	TGTGCCAGCAGTTTTGGGAGGCCTACCGGGGCCAACGTCCTGACTTTC	CASSFGRPTGANVLTF
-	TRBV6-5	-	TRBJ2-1	TGTGCCAGCAGTTACGGGGCAGGGAATACTCGGAGGTTCTTC	CASSYGAGNTRRFF
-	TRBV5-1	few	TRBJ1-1	TGCGCCAGCAGGGCCTCCGACAGTCGGGCCACTGAAGCTTTCTTT	CASRASDSRATEAFF
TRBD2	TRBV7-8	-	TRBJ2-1	TGTGCCAGCAGCTTGGGTGGCGGGAGTGATGAGCAGTTCTTC	CASSLGGGSDEQFF
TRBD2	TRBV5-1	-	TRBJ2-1	TGCGCCAGCAGCTTGGGGACTAGGGGCAATGAGCAGTTCTTC	CASSLGTRGNEQFF
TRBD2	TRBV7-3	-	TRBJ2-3	TGTGCCAGCAGCCTCGGGACTAGCGGGAGGTCGCTCACAGATACGCAGTATTTT	CASSLGTSGRSLTDTQYF
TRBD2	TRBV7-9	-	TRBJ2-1	TGTGCCAGCAGCTTGAGACTAGCGGGGTACAATGAGCAGTTCTTC	CASSLRLAGYNEQFF
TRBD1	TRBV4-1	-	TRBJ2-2	TGCGCCAGCAGCTTTCGACAGGGGGGCACCGGGGAGCTGTTTTTT	CASSFRQGGTGELFF
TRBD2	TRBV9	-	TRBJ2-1	TGTGCCAGCAGCCTCGGGTCTAGCGGGAGTCGGAATGAGCAGTTCTTC	CASSLGSSGSRNEQFF
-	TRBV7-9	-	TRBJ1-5	TGTGCCAGCAGCGAGGTAGGGGGTGGGGGCAAATATAGCAATCAGCCCCAGCATTTT	CASSEVGGGGKYSNQPQHF
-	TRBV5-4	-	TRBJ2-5	TGTGCCAGCAGCTTGGGCACTAGAGAGGGAGAGACCCAGTACTTC	CASSLGTREGETQYF
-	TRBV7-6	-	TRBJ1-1	TGTGCCAGCAGCTTAGCAGGGGCGGCGAACACTGAAGCTTTCTTT	CASSLAGAANTEAFF
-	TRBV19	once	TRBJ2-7	TGTGCCAGTAGTGCACTCCCGGGGAGCTCCTACGAGCAGTACTTC	CASSALPGSSYEQYF
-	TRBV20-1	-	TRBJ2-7	TGCAGTGCTAGAAGACTAGATGAGCAGTACTTC	CSARRLDEQYF
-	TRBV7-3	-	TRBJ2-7	TGTGCCAGCAGCTTGACGACCGACTCAAAGCAGTACTTC	CASSLTTDSKQYF
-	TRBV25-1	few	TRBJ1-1	TGTGCCAGCAGTGATCATGCAGGGGCAATGAACACTGAAGCTTTCTTT	CASSDHAGAMNTEAFF
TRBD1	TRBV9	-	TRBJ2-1	TGTGCCAGCAGCGCCCCCGCCGGGACAGGGCTTTACAATGAGCAGTTCTTC	CASSAPAGTGLYNEQFF
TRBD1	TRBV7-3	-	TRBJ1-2	TGTGCCAGCAGCGACCCGGACAGGGCTAACTATGGCTACACCTTC	CASSDPDRANYGYTF
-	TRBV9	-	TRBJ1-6	TGTGCCAGCAGCGTAGTTCCCGAGAATTCACCCCTCCACTTT	CASSVVPENSPLHF
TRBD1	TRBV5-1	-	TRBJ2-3	TGCGCCAGCAGCAAGACAGGGGGCCGAGATACGCAGTATTTT	CASSKTGGRDTQYF
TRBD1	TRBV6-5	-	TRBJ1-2	TGTGCCAGCAGTACCCCGACAGGGGGCGCTTATGGCTACACCTTC	CASSTPTGGAYGYTF
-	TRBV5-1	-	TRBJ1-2	TGCGCCAGCAGCTTGGCCGGGGGGGACTATGGCTACACCTTC	CASSLAGGDYGYTF
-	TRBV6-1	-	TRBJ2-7	TGTGCCAGCATTCAAGGCTGGTCTAGCCACGAGCAGTACTTC	CASIQGWSSHEQYF
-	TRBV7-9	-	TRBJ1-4	TGTGCCAGCGCGACCGGACAGCTGATTTCCAATGAAAAACTGTTTTTT	CASATGQLISNEKLFF
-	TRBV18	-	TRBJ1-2	TGTGCCAGCTCACCACCGGGACTGCTCTATGGCTACACCTTC	CASSPPGLLYGYTF
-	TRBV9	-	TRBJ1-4	TGTGCCAGCAGCGGTCCTCAGGAAAAACTGTTTTTT	CASSGPQEKLFF
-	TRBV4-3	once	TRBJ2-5	TGCGCCAGCAAAGGGGAGCGCGGGGAGCAGTACTTC	CASKGERGEQYF
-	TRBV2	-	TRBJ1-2	TGTGCCAGCAGTGCTGGACGGGGAGCTAACTATGGCTACACCTTC	CASSAGRGANYGYTF
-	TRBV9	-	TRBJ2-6	TGTGCCAGCAGCGTAGAGTTTGGTAGCTCTGGGGCCAACGTCCTGACTTTC	CASSVEFGSSGANVLTF
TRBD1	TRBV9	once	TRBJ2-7	TGTGCCAGCAGCGTTGAGGACAGGGCCTATTACGAGCAGTACTTC	CASSVEDRAYYEQYF
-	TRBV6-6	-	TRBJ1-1	TGTGCCAGCAGTCGAACAGGGTACACTGAAGCTTTCTTT	CASSRTGYTEAFF
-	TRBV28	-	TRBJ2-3	TGTGCCAGCAGTTCGGAGGTAGGGCGGTATTTT	CASSSEVGRYF
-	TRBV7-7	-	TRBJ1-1	TGTGCCAGCAGCTCGGACAGGAACACTGAAGCTTTCTTT	CASSSDRNTEAFF
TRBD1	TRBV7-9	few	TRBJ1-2	TGTGCCAGCACCGTCTCCACCCAGGGGGTGAGTGGCTACACCTTC	CASTVSTQGVSGYTF
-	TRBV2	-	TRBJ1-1	TGTGCCAGTGTATGGAGTGAGAACACTGAAGCTTTCTTT	CASVWSENTEAFF
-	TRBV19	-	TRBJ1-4	TGTGCCAGTAGTATGGGGGGGCTAGGGGAAAAACTGTTTTTT	CASSMGGLGEKLFF
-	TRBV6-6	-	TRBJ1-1	TGTGCCAGCATTGACTTCGAGACCGGTGTAATTTTTAGAGCTTTCTTT	CASIDFETGVIFRAFF
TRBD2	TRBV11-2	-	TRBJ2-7	TGTGCCAGCACGCCCGGGAGGGGCCACGAGCAGTACTTC	CASTPGRGHEQYF
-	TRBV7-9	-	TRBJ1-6	TGTGCCAGCAGCTTCATGGCAGATAATTCACCCCTCCACTTT	CASSFMADNSPLHF